This passage covers 8 T cell receptor beta chains from one sample sequenced in a study of blood T cell repertoires in COVID-19. Generated by immunoSEQ multiplex PCR, the TCRdb table keeps only in-frame clones and is missing some. The repertoire includes about 100,000 clones, about 85% of them detected once, and just over 4% sits in the top ten. The sequenced material came from peripheral blood. The receptors shown here come from a woman between 65 and 79 years old with acute or convalescent COVID-19.

This clone was picked up a small number of times. The chain has TRBV29-1 and TRBJ1-2; TRBD1 agrees at 7 bases. Germline V gene lookup returns CDR1 SQVTM and CDR2 ANQGSEA. V shed 2 bases, J shed 8 bases, and the junction held 14 bases outside the gene matches. The CDR3 consists of 15 residues. The CDR3 sequence is CSVESQGGEKEGYTF. In DNA, the CDR3 is TGCAGCGTTGAATCCCAGGGGGGCGAGAAGGAGGGCTACACCTTC.

This chain joins TRBV6-5 and TRBJ1-4; D unresolved. This CDR3 contains 15 residues. Germline lookup yields CDR1 MNHEY and CDR2 SVGAGI. V was clipped by 6 bases and J by 0 bases, with 11 bases between them. CDR3 protein: CASRLQSATNEKLFF. CDR3 coding DNA: TGTGCCAGCAGGTTACAGAGTGCAACTAATGAAAAACTGTTTTTT.

V and J are TRBV5-6 and TRBJ1-2; perhaps TRBD1 as D (5 bases). V was clipped by 5 bases and J by 2 bases, with 13 bases between them. Germline-derived CDR1 and CDR2 are SGHDT and YYEEEE. CDR3 size: 14 residues. The CDR3 DNA sequence: TGTGCCAGCAGGCTAAGGGGTAGGAACTATGGCTACACCTTC. This gives the protein CASRLRGRNYGYTF.

The rearrangement links TRBV28 to TRBJ2-7; D may be TRBD1 (6 bases). Deletions cut 3 bases from V and 0 bases from J, with 15 bases between. Looked up from germline, CDR1 is MDHEN and CDR2 is SYDVKM. The CDR3 is made up of 16 amino acids. CDR3 amino acids: CASSFPRTGSSYEQYF. CDR3 in DNA: TGTGCCAGCAGTTTCCCACGAACAGGGAGCTCCTACGAGCAGTACTTC.

The chain employs TRBV16 and TRBJ1-5, with D perhaps matching TRBD1 (6 bases). The CDR3 length is 18 residues. Trimming took off 4 bases at V and 7 bases at J, with 26 bases between the two ends. Germline CDR1 KGHSY, CDR2 FQNENV. The CDR3 is CASSPMRGAGGAGQPQHF. As DNA, the CDR3 is TGTGCCAGCAGCCCCATGAGGGGGGCGGGGGGCGCAGGGCAGCCCCAGCATTTT.

This clone was counted a single time. The genes are TRBV2 and TRBJ1-1; D might be TRBD1 (6 bases). V was pared by 0 bases and J by 4 bases, with 12 bases between. CDR3 length: 15 residues. The germline V gene encodes CDR1 SNHLY and CDR2 FYNNEI. The CDR3 protein is CASSEAGGAGTEAFF. For the CDR3, the DNA is TGTGCCAGCAGTGAAGCAGGGGGGGCTGGCACTGAAGCTTTCTTT.

This chain joins TRBV2 and TRBJ2-7; 7 nucleotides line up with TRBD1. The CDR3 extends over 13 amino acids. V shed 6 bases and J 6 bases; nucleotides not matched to a gene: 8. The germline V gene encodes CDR1 SNHLY and CDR2 FYNNEI. The CDR3 is CASRTGELGEQYF. The CDR3, as DNA: TGTGCCAGCAGAACAGGGGAACTGGGCGAGCAGTACTTC.

This chain connects TRBV7-2 to TRBJ2-2; TRBD2 is a possible D gene (5 bases). Per the germline V gene, CDR1 is SGHTA and CDR2 is FQGNSA. Trimming removed 5 bases from V and 0 bases from J, with 16 bases in between. The CDR3 totals 17 residues. CDR3 sequence: CASSHPRGSANTGELFF. The CDR3, as DNA: TGTGCCAGCAGCCACCCCCGGGGTAGCGCGAACACCGGGGAGCTGTTTTTT.